This T cell receptor (beta chain) was sequenced in a study of control samples from healthy donors and cancer patients. The CDR3 spans 15 residues. V was clipped by 6 bases and J by 7 bases, with 18 bases between them. The germline V gene encodes CDR1 MNHEY and CDR2 SMNVEV (reference sequence). Sequencing used immunoSEQ multiplex PCR; TCRdb keeps in-frame clones, though not all of them. The repertoire consists of about 110,000 clones, with approximately 84% occurring once and the leading ten covering around 6.2%. This receptor was identified in a man aged 18 to 29 in good health. The V call is TRBV27, the J call TRBJ2-2, with D perhaps TRBD2 (7 bases). The source material was blood. CDR3 nucleotide sequence: TGTGCCAGCAGGGCCGTGGGGGGGGCGGACGGGGAGCTGTTTTTT. This sequence encodes CASRAVGGADGELFF.